Listed below are T cell receptor beta chains from one sample, sequenced in a study of blood T cell repertoires in COVID-19. The method was immunoSEQ multiplex PCR; TCRdb's version includes in-frame clones alone and lacks a portion of them. The table shows approximately 480,000 clones, with roughly 89% occurring only once. Sequenced: peripheral blood. The source of these receptors is a man aged 18 to 29 with COVID-19, enrolled during active disease. The CDR3 runs from the conserved cysteine through the conserved F or W. The D gene is left open where the match is weak. Not every row has a clone size; where given, it reads once, few, many or a size class.

J gene | clone size | D gene | V gene | CDR3 DNA | CDR3 protein
TRBJ1-5 | NA | NA | TRBV11-2 | TGTGCCAGCAGCTTAGACAGTTATCAGCCCCAGCATTTT | CASSLDSYQPQHF
TRBJ2-3 | NA | NA | TRBV5-1 | TGCGCCAGCACCCAAGGATGGGGCCCAGATACGCAGTATTTT | CASTQGWGPDTQYF
TRBJ1-5 | NA | NA | TRBV12-3/TRBV12-4 | TGTGCCAGCAGTTTAGTTCTTAATCCCCAGCATTTT | CASSLVLNPQHF
TRBJ2-1 | NA | NA | TRBV27 | TGTGCCAGCAGTGGGGCCCTCGGGTGGGAGCAGTTCTTC | CASSGALGWEQFF
TRBJ1-2 | NA | TRBD1 | TRBV2 | TGTGCCAGCAGTGGGATAGGGGGCGTAAGAGGCTACACCTTC | CASSGIGGVRGYTF
TRBJ2-1 | once | TRBD1 | TRBV27 | TGTGCCAGCAGTTCCTATTCATCCGGGACAGGGCTCATTGGGGAGCAGTTCTTC | CASSSYSSGTGLIGEQFF
TRBJ2-1 | NA | NA | TRBV7-9 | TGTGCCAGCAGCTTAGTGGGCCGCGACGATGAGCAGTTCTTC | CASSLVGRDDEQFF
TRBJ2-1 | few | TRBD1 | TRBV19 | TGTGCCAGTAGCTACCCGACAGGGAATGAGCAGTTCTTC | CASSYPTGNEQFF
TRBJ1-1 | NA | NA | TRBV19 | TGTGCCACCTCGACAGGGAACACTGAAGCTTTCTTT | CATSTGNTEAFF
TRBJ2-6 | NA | TRBD1 | TRBV5-4 | TGTGCCAGCAGCGAGAACAGGGGTTTCCCTGGGGCCAACGTCCTGACTTTC | CASSENRGFPGANVLTF
TRBJ2-7 | NA | TRBD1 | TRBV28 | TGTGCCAGCACCCCTTGGGGACAGGGGATCCACGAGCAGTACTTC | CASTPWGQGIHEQYF
TRBJ2-3 | NA | NA | TRBV5-1 | TGCGCCAGCAGCACAGAGGGGGCAGATACGCAGTATTTT | CASSTEGADTQYF
TRBJ1-2 | NA | TRBD1 | TRBV18 | TGTGCCAGCCCGAGTCTTAGACAGGGGAACACCTTC | CASPSLRQGNTF
TRBJ1-4 | NA | NA | TRBV27 | TGTGCCAGCAGTCCCACAGGTTTTGTTAATGAAAAACTGTTTTTT | CASSPTGFVNEKLFF
TRBJ2-7 | NA | TRBD2 | TRBV19 | TGTGCCAGTAGTCCGGCTAGCGGCTACGAGCAGTACTTC | CASSPASGYEQYF
TRBJ1-3 | NA | TRBD1 | TRBV5-1 | TGCGCCAGCAGCTTGGGGACAGGCTCTGGAAACACCATATATTTT | CASSLGTGSGNTIYF
TRBJ1-2 | NA | TRBD1 | TRBV19 | TGTGCCAGTAGTGTGGGACAGGGGAACTATGGCTACACCTTC | CASSVGQGNYGYTF
TRBJ2-7 | few | NA | TRBV18 | TGTGCCAGCTCACCACCCACCAGGTCGGGATACGAGCAGTACTTC | CASSPPTRSGYEQYF
TRBJ2-6 | NA | TRBD1 | TRBV7-2 | TGTGCCAGCAGCTTAGTTCAGGGGGCGGTAATGCCTGGGGCCAACGTCCTGACTTTC | CASSLVQGAVMPGANVLTF
TRBJ2-2 | NA | NA | TRBV7-9 | TGTGCCAGCAGCTCGGGCCGATTGACAGGGAGGTACACCGGGGAGCTGTTTTTT | CASSSGRLTGRYTGELFF
TRBJ2-1 | NA | TRBD2 | TRBV19 | TGTGCCACCCTTCCGAGCGGGAACAGAGCCTACAATGAGCAGTTCTTC | CATLPSGNRAYNEQFF
TRBJ2-2 | NA | NA | TRBV10-3 | TGTGCCATCATGGCATTACAGGGCGCCGGGGAGCTGTTTTTT | CAIMALQGAGELFF
TRBJ1-1 | NA | NA | TRBV7-3 | TGTGCCAGCAGCATCCACATGAACACTGAAGCTTTCTTT | CASSIHMNTEAFF
TRBJ2-5 | NA | NA | TRBV3-1/TRBV3-2 | TGTGCCAGCAGCCAAGAAGTCGGCAGGGGAAAAGAGACCCAGTACTTC | CASSQEVGRGKETQYF
TRBJ2-5 | once | NA | TRBV6-5 | TGTGCCAGCAGCCTAAATTCCGCGCCACAAGAGACCCAGTACTTC | CASSLNSAPQETQYF
TRBJ2-1 | NA | TRBD2 | TRBV3-1/TRBV3-2 | TGTGCCAGCAGCCAAGGACAGCGGGGGGGCTCTGAGCAGTTCTTC | CASSQGQRGGSEQFF
TRBJ2-5 | NA | TRBD2 | TRBV6-5 | TGTGCCAGCACTCATCCCGGGGGGGGGAAGACCCAGTACTTC | CASTHPGGGKTQYF
TRBJ1-6 | NA | TRBD1 | TRBV14 | TGTGCCAGCAGTTTGACAGGGGCGGATTCACCCCTCCACTTT | CASSLTGADSPLHF
TRBJ2-5 | NA | TRBD2 | TRBV19 | TGTGCCAGTAGTATTGGGGGGGGAGCGGAGACCCAGTACTTC | CASSIGGGAETQYF
TRBJ2-7 | NA | NA | TRBV21-1 | TGTGCCAGCAGCAAAGCCGGGACTAGCGTTTACGAGCAGTACTTC | CASSKAGTSVYEQYF
TRBJ2-5 | NA | TRBD2 | TRBV19 | TGTGCCAGTAGCCCCGGGACTAGCGGGAGCGGGGAGACCCAGTACTTC | CASSPGTSGSGETQYF
TRBJ1-5 | once | NA | TRBV12-3/TRBV12-4 | TGTGCCAGCAGCCGCGGCCTCAATCAGCCCCAGCATTTT | CASSRGLNQPQHF
TRBJ2-5 | NA | TRBD1 | TRBV20-1 | TGCAGTGCGAAACAGGGGGAGACCCAGTACTTC | CSAKQGETQYF
TRBJ2-2 | NA | NA | TRBV2 | TGTGCCAGCAGTGGCAGGGACACCGGGGAGCTGTTTTTT | CASSGRDTGELFF
TRBJ2-3 | NA | TRBD2 | TRBV6-5 | TGTGCCAGCAGTCATCCTAGCGGGGGGGCATTTACGCAGTATTTT | CASSHPSGGAFTQYF
TRBJ2-2 | NA | NA | TRBV10-1 | TGCGCCAGCAGTGAGAACCCCCGAGGGGACATGCACACCGGGGAGCTGTTTTTT | CASSENPRGDMHTGELFF
TRBJ1-5 | NA | NA | TRBV9 | TGTGCCAGCAGCAGACATGTTAATCAGCCCCAGCATTTT | CASSRHVNQPQHF
TRBJ1-3 | NA | TRBD1 | TRBV2 | TGTGCCAGCAGACCGACAGGGGGCTCTGGAAACACCATATATTTT | CASRPTGGSGNTIYF
TRBJ2-7 | NA | TRBD2 | TRBV23-1 | TGCGCCAGCAGTCCGACAGGCCGAGGACTAGCGGGAGGAAGAGTACTCGAGCAGTACTTC | CASSPTGRGLAGGRVLEQYF
TRBJ2-1 | NA | NA | TRBV5-8 | TGTGCCAGCAGCTTGGGACTACGTGACGACAATGAGCAGTTCTTC | CASSLGLRDDNEQFF
TRBJ2-2 | NA | TRBD1 | TRBV24-1 | TGTGCCACCAAGGCAGGGGGCACCGGGGAGCTGTTTTTT | CATKAGGTGELFF
TRBJ2-1 | NA | NA | TRBV6-1 | TGTGCCAGCAGTGAAGTTCACGTACAGGGCAATGAGCAGTTCTTC | CASSEVHVQGNEQFF
TRBJ2-5 | NA | NA | TRBV4-2 | TGTGCCAGCAGCCAAGAGGGGTCGGGGGGCCTAGAGACCCAGTACTTC | CASSQEGSGGLETQYF
TRBJ1-2 | NA | TRBD1 | TRBV6-1 | TGTGCCAGCAGGCAGCCAGGGGGCGACGACTATGGCTACACCTTC | CASRQPGGDDYGYTF
TRBJ1-4 | NA | NA | TRBV5-1 | TGCGCCAGCAGCTCCGAGAATGAAAAACTGTTTTTT | CASSSENEKLFF
TRBJ2-7 | NA | TRBD2 | TRBV5-1 | TGCGCCAGCAGCTTGGGACTAGCCGACCCCTACGAGCAGTACTTC | CASSLGLADPYEQYF
TRBJ2-2 | few | TRBD1 | TRBV7-3 | TGTGCCAGCAGCTCGTCCAGGGGGAGCACCGGGGAGCTGTTTTTT | CASSSSRGSTGELFF
TRBJ2-1 | NA | NA | TRBV9 | TGTGCCAGCAGCCCACAGAATTGGGTGGGTTACAATGAGCAGTTCTTC | CASSPQNWVGYNEQFF
TRBJ1-4 | NA | NA | TRBV6-5 | TGTGCCAGCAGCACCCAGGGTTCGCCTAATGAAAAACTGTTTTTT | CASSTQGSPNEKLFF
TRBJ1-1 | few | NA | TRBV24-1 | TGTGCCACCAGTGACAGCCGGGGTTACGCTTTCTTT | CATSDSRGYAFF
TRBJ2-5 | NA | TRBD1 | TRBV6-5 | TGTGCCAGCAGTCGGACAGGGCAAGAGACCCAGTACTTC | CASSRTGQETQYF
TRBJ2-4 | NA | TRBD2 | TRBV20-1 | TGCAGTGCTAGTACGGGGAGGGCGGCCAAAAACATTCAGTACTTC | CSASTGRAAKNIQYF
TRBJ2-5 | once | TRBD2 | TRBV7-3 | TGTGCCAGCAGCTTATTCGGGCCGGGGACTAGCGGGAGAGACCAAGAGACCCAGTACTTC | CASSLFGPGTSGRDQETQYF